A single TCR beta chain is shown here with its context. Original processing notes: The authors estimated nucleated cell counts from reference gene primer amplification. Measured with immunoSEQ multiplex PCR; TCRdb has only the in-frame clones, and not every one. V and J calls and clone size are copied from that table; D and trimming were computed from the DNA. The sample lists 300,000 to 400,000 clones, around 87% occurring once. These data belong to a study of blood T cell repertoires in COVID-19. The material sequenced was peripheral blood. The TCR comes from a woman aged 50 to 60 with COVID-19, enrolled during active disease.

CDR3 bases: TGTGCCAGCAGCCCCCGGGGAAGGGCAGGGAACACTGAAGCTTTCTTT. It is translated as CASSPRGRAGNTEAFF. The chain employs TRBV7-9 and TRBJ1-1, with unresolved D. V lost 5 bases to trimming and J lost 1 base, with 17 bases between them. This CDR3 has 16 amino acids. Germline V lookup: CDR1 SEHNR, CDR2 FQNEAQ (reference sequence).